The 16 T cell receptor beta chains below come from one sample, sequenced in a study of cytomegalovirus exposure and HLA in healthy donors (TCRdb year 2017). The method was the immunoSEQ multiplex PCR assay. For the multiplex PCR, a mixture combining 60 forward primers for TCR Vbeta segments and 13 reverse primers for TCR Jbeta segments was used. The immuneACCESS repertoire file appears here via TCRdb, limited to in-frame rearrangements. These files lack a portion of the clones; in checked studies, under half of the deficit traces to unresolved V genes, and the cause of the others is not known. The sample table holds roughly 140,000 clones, of which about 80% were seen once. In total, the top ten clones hold around 4.4% of the sample. The sample comprised PBMCs. The receptor source for this set is a man aged 40-55 years in good health and CMV-seronegative.

DNA of the CDR3: TGTGCCAGCAGCTTAGCGCGGGACCCGGCGACCCAGTACTTC. Protein product: CASSLARDPATQYF. The chain is built from TRBV7-2 and TRBJ2-5; TRBD2 might be the D (6 bases). The CDR3 has 14 amino acids. Looked up from germline, CDR1 is SGHTA and CDR2 is FQGNSA. V was pared by 0 bases and J by 7 bases, with 12 bases between. The full variable domain, rest sourced from reference TRBV7-2 and TRBJ2-5, is GAGVSQSPSNKVTEKGKDVELRCDPISGHTALYWYRQSLGQGLEFLIYFQGNSAPDKSGLPSDRFSAERTGGSVSTLTIQRTQQEDSAVYLCASSLARDPATQYFGPGTRLLVL.

V is TRBV11-3 and J is TRBJ2-1, with D possibly being TRBD2 (5 bases). This CDR3 comprises 13 residues. Trimming removed 5 bases from V and 9 bases from J, with 14 bases in between. Per the germline V gene, CDR1 is SGHNT and CDR2 is YENEEA. CDR3 in DNA: TGTGCCAGCAGCCCTAGAGGTACTAGTGAGCAGTTCTTC. The encoded protein is CASSPRGTSEQFF.

This chain connects TRBV2 to TRBJ2-1; 9 nucleotides match TRBD1. Germline V gives CDR1 SNHLY, CDR2 FYNNEI. CDR3 size: 15 residues. Unmatched junction bases numbered 11, after V lost 10 bases and J lost 4 bases. For the CDR3, the DNA is TGTGCCAACCAGGGGACAGGGTCGAAATACAATGAGCAGTTCTTC. It is translated as CANQGTGSKYNEQFF.

The chain carries TRBV19 and TRBJ2-1; no clear D. This CDR3 region has 15 residues. With 0 bases removed from V and 2 bases from J, the gap between germline ends came to 8 bases. Per germline, CDR1 LNHDA and CDR2 SQIVND (reference sequence). CDR3 sequence (DNA): TGTGCCAGTAGTATAGAGGCAAGAACCTACAATGAGCAGTTCTTC. Its protein product is CASSIEARTYNEQFF.

This sequence joins TRBV5-1 and TRBJ1-2; 10 positions match TRBD1. Germline CDR1 reads SGHRS; CDR2 reads YFSETQ. This CDR3 is 16 amino acids long. J lost 6 bases, V lost 2 bases, and 10 bases had no gene match. CDR3: CASSLTSGTGADGYTF. The DNA of the CDR3 is TGCGCCAGCAGCTTAACTTCCGGGACAGGGGCGGATGGCTACACCTTC.

The V call is TRBV7-9, the J call TRBJ2-2; TRBD2 is a possible D gene (6 bases). This CDR3 has 15 residues. The ends were cut back, 3 bases at V and 3 bases at J, with 11 bases in the middle. In germline, CDR1 is SEHNR, CDR2 FQNEAQ (reference sequence). Written as DNA, the CDR3 is TGTGCCAGCAGCTTCGGCAGGGAGGACACCGGGGAGCTGTTTTTT. It translates to CASSFGREDTGELFF.

V gene TRBV7-9 combines with J gene TRBJ1-1; D gene unclear. There are 14 residues in the CDR3. With 1 base removed from V and 0 bases from J, the gap between germline ends came to 6 bases. Germline CDR1 and CDR2: SEHNR and FQNEAQ (reference sequence). The CDR3 reads CASSLDTLNTEAFF. The CDR3 region has the DNA TGTGCCAGCAGCTTAGACACCTTGAACACTGAAGCTTTCTTT.

For this clone: This sample also contains other DNA sequences that code for the same CDR3. The rearrangement links TRBV12-5 to TRBJ2-7; D unclear. CDR3 length: 11 residues. Germline V gene sequence: CDR1 LGHNT, CDR2 FRNRAP. With 3 bases removed from V and 2 bases from J, the gap between germline ends came to 2 bases. The CDR3 here is CASGFAYEQYF. As DNA, the CDR3 is TGTGCTAGTGGTTTCGCCTACGAGCAGTACTTC. Looking up the rest from reference TRBV12-5 and TRBJ2-7 gives the full variable domain: DARVTQTPRHKVTEMGQEVTMRCQPILGHNTVFWYRQTMMQGLELLAYFRNRAPLDDSGMPKDRFSAEMPDATLATLKIQPSEPRDSAVYFCASGFAYEQYFGPGTRLTVT.

The gene calls are TRBV28 and TRBJ1-4; the match to TRBD1 covers 9 bases. With V trimmed by 10 bases and J by 7 bases, 4 bases remained unmatched. The CDR3 totals 12 residues. Germline CDR1 reads MDHEN; CDR2 reads SYDVKM. CDR3 nucleotides: TGTGCCATCCCGGACAGGGGTGAAAAACTGTTTTTT. Translation: CAIPDRGEKLFF.

The J gene is TRBJ2-3, the V gene TRBV13; tentative D call: TRBD2 (7 bases). CDR3 length: 16 residues. Looked up from germline, CDR1 is PRHDT and CDR2 is FYEKMQ (reference sequence). The V and J ends lost 6 bases and 4 bases respectively, with 20 bases between them. The CDR3 spells CASSGRGGSAPDTQYF. CDR3 nucleotide sequence: TGTGCCAGCAGTGGAAGGGGGGGGTCGGCTCCAGATACGCAGTATTTT. Based on the CDR3 plus reference TRBV13 and TRBJ2-3, the full variable domain is AAGVIQSPRHLIKEKRETATLKCYPIPRHDTVYWYQQGPGQDPQFLISFYEKMQSDKGSIPDRFSAQQFSDYHSELNMSSLELGDSALYFCASSGRGGSAPDTQYFGPGTRLTVL.

This chain uses TRBV4-1 with TRBJ1-4; tentatively, D is TRBD1 (5 bases). This CDR3 is built from 14 residues. Trimming cost V 5 bases and J 0 bases, with 7 bases left between them. Germline V gene data show CDR1 as MGHRA and CDR2 as YSYEKL. The CDR3 spells CASSETATNEKLFF. The CDR3 bases are TGCGCCAGCAGCGAGACAGCAACTAATGAAAAACTGTTTTTT.

The rearrangement uses TRBV4-2 and TRBJ2-7, with TRBD1 matching 10 bases. Germline V gene sequence: CDR1 LGHNA, CDR2 YNFKEQ. Trimming at V came to 1 base and at J to 4 bases, leaving 1 base not matched to a gene. The CDR3 has 14 residues. CDR3 sequence reads: CASSQGQGAYEQYF. The CDR3 bases are TGTGCCAGCAGCCAAGGACAGGGGGCATACGAGCAGTACTTC.

The CDR3 DNA is TGCGCCAGCAGCCAAGATCTCTGGAGGGCGGGGGATAATGAAAAACTGTTTTTT. Translated, it gives CASSQDLWRAGDNEKLFF. The gene calls are TRBV4-1 and TRBJ1-4; TRBD1 might be the D (5 bases). The CDR3 extends over 18 amino acids. Germline CDR1 MGHRA, CDR2 YSYEKL. V lost 0 bases to trimming and J lost 4 bases, with 18 bases between them.

The chain carries TRBV5-1 and TRBJ2-5; 9 nucleotides match TRBD1. The CDR3 sequence is 15 residues long. CDR1 and CDR2 from the germline V gene are SGHRS and YFSETQ. After removal of 4 bases from V and 5 bases from J, the junction contained 9 bases not matched to a gene. The CDR3 coding sequence is TGCGCCAGCAGCGCCAACCCCGGGACAGGGGAGACCCAGTACTTC. Its protein product is CASSANPGTGETQYF. Full variable domain (rest looked up from reference TRBV5-1 and TRBJ2-5): KAGVTQTPRYLIKTRGQQVTLSCSPISGHRSVSWYQQTPGQGLQFLFEYFSETQRNKGNFPGRFSGRQFSNSRSEMNVSTLELGDSALYLCASSANPGTGETQYFGPGTRLLVL.

The DNA of the CDR3 is TGTGCCAGCAGCTTCGGTTACGGGGGCTACACCTTC. Amino acid sequence: CASSFGYGGYTF. V is TRBV11-2 and J is TRBJ1-2; D ambiguous. V lost 3 bases and J 8 bases, leaving 10 bases between the germline ends. Germline CDR1 reads SGHAT; CDR2 reads FQNNGV. CDR3 length: 12 amino acids.

This clone was seen more than once but under ten times. The chain recombines TRBV11-1 with TRBJ2-1; TRBD1 agrees at 8 bases. Germline V CDR1 and CDR2: SGHAT, FQDESV (reference sequence). CDR3 length equals 14 residues. Trimming cost V 4 bases and J 3 bases; bases outside gene matches: 2. CDR3 in DNA: TGTGCCAGCAGCTCCGGACAGGGCTACAATGAGCAGTTCTTC. This codes for CASSSGQGYNEQFF.